These T cell receptor beta chains were read from a single sample in a study of T cells in Graves' hyperthyroidism and ophthalmopathy. TCRdb reprocessed the multiplex PCR reads via MiXCR and lists one record per CDR3 protein. This table has some 600,000 distinct CDR3 sequences, 35% to 55% appearing once. The sequencing sample was made of peripheral blood or thyroid tissue (not recorded which). The receptors were gathered from a woman under 30 with Graves' hyperthyroidism. Both conserved end residues are trimmed from each CDR3. Expanded clones get a size class; other rows say once, few or many, or leave the size out.

clone size,V gene,J gene,CDR3 protein
once,TRBV19,TRBJ1-1,ASSIGTAHTEAF
.,TRBV12-5,TRBJ1-2,ASGLYLGNYGYT
.,TRBV29-1,TRBJ2-3,SVASSTDTQY
.,TRBV5-1,TRBJ1-5,ASSLLPDQPQH
.,TRBV20-1,TRBJ2-7,SATQQDVEQY
many,TRBV20-1,TRBJ1-2,SAGPVREGYT
.,TRBV7-6,TRBJ2-7,ASSFPGTGNDEQY
once,TRBV7-9,TRBJ2-3,ASSQAGGRVDTQY
.,TRBV11-1,TRBJ2-1,ASSSWTSGSSYNEQF
few,TRBV7-8,TRBJ2-7,ASSWGLAGAYEQY
few,TRBV7-9,TRBJ1-3,ASSLGRTRSGNTIY
.,TRBV10-3,TRBJ1-5,AAAGTGYNQPQH
.,TRBV25-1,TRBJ1-6,ASSQLPGAGGSPLH
.,TRBV29-1,TRBJ2-2,SVEDYTGELF
.,TRBV5-5,TRBJ1-1,ASSSDAWTEAF
.,TRBV29-1,TRBJ1-4,SVVVQGSEKLF
.,TRBV2,TRBJ1-5,ASSWDNSNQPQH
few,TRBV29-1,TRBJ2-7,SVGTSGGILPYEQY
many,TRBV10-3,TRBJ2-7,AISGQGRGVSYEQY
few,TRBV10-3,TRBJ1-1,AISEGRVAF
.,TRBV10-3,TRBJ1-2,AISQDGTGYGYT